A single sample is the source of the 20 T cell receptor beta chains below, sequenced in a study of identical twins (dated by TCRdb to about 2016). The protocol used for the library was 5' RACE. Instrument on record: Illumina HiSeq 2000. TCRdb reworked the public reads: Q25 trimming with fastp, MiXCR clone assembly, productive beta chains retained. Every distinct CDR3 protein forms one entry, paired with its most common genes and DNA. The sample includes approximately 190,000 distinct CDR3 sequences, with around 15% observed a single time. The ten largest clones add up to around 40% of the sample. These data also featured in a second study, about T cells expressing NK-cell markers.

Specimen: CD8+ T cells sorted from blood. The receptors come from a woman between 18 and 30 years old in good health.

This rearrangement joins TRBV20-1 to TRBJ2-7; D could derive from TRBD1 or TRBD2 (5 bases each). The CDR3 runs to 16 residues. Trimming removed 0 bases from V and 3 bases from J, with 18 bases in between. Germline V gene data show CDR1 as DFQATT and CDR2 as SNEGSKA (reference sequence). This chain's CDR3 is CSARDFRDPRDYEQYF. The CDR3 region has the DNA TGCAGTGCTAGAGATTTTCGGGACCCTCGGGACTACGAGCAGTACTTC.

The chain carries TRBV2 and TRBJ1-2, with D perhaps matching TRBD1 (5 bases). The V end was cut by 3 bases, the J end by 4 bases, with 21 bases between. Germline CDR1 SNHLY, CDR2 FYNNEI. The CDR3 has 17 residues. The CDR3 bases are TGTGCCAGCAGTGAGGGGCAGATTGCGGCGTCCTTCTATGGCTACACCTTC. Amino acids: CASSEGQIAASFYGYTF.

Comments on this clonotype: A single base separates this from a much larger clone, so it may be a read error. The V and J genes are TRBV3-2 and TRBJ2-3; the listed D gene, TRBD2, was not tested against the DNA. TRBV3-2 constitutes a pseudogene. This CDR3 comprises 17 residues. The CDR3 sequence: CASCPAHSGGGTDTQYF. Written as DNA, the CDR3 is TGTGCCAGCTGCCCCGCTCATAGCGGGGGTGGGACAGATACGCAGTATTTT.

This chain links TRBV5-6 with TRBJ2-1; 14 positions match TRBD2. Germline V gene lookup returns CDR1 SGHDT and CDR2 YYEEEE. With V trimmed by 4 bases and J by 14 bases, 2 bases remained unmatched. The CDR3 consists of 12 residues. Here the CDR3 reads CASSTGLAGEFF. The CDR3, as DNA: TGTGCCAGCAGCACGGGACTAGCGGGGGAGTTCTTC.

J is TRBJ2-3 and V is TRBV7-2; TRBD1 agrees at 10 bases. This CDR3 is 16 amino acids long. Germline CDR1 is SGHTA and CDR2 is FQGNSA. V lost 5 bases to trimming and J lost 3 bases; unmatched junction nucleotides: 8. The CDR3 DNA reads TGTGCCAGCAGCGGGGGGGACAGGGGTTTAACAGATACGCAGTATTTT. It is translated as CASSGGDRGLTDTQYF. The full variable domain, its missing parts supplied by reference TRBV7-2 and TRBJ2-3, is GAGVSQSPSNKVTEKGKDVELRCDPISGHTALYWYRQSLGQGLEFLIYFQGNSAPDKSGLPSDRFSAERTGGSVSTLTIQRTQQEDSAVYLCASSGGDRGLTDTQYFGPGTRLTVL.

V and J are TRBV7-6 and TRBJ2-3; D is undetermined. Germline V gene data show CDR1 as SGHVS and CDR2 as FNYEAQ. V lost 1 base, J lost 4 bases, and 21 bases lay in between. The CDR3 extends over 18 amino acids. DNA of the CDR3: TGTGCCAGCAGCTTAGATGGTATGGGTACAATACGTCCAGATACGCAGTATTTT. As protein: CASSLDGMGTIRPDTQYF.

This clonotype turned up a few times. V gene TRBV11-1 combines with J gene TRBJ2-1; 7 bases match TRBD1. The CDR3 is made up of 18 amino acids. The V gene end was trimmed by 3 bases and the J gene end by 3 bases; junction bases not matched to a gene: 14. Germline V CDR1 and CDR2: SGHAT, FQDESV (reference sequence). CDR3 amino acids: CASSFSGGPNPGYNEQFF. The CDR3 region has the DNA TGTGCCAGCAGCTTTTCAGGGGGTCCTAACCCAGGCTACAATGAGCAGTTCTTC.

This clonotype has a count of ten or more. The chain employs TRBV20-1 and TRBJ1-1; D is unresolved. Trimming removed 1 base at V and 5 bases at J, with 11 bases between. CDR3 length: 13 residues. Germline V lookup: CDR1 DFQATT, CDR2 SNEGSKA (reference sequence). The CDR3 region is CSARGERETEAFF. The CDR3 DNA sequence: TGCAGTGCTAGAGGTGAAAGGGAAACTGAAGCTTTCTTT.

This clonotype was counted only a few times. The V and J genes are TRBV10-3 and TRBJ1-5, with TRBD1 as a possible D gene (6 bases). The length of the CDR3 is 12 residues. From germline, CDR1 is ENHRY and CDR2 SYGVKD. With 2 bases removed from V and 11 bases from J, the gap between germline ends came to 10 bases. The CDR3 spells CAISETGAAQHF. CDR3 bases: TGTGCCATCAGTGAGACGGGGGCAGCCCAGCATTTT.

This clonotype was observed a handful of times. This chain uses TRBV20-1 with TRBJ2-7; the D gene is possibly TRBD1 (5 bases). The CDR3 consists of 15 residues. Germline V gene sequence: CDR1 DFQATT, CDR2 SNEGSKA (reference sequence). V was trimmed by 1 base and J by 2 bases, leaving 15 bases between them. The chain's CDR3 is CSARGKGPIAYEQYF. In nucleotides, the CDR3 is TGCAGTGCTAGAGGGAAGGGGCCGATTGCCTACGAGCAGTACTTC.

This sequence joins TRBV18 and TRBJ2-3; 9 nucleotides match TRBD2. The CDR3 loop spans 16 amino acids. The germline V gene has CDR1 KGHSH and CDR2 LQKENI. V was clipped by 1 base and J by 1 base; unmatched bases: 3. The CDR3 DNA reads TGTGCCAGCTCACCACTACCTAGCGGGGGCACAGATACGCAGTATTTT. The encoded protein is CASSPLPSGGTDTQYF.

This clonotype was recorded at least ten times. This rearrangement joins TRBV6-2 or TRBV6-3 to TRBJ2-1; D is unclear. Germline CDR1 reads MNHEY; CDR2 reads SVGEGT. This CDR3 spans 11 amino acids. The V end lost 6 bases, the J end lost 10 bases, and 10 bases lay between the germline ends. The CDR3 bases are TGTGCCAGCAGCTACCCCGGAGAGCAGTTCTTC. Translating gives CASSYPGEQFF.

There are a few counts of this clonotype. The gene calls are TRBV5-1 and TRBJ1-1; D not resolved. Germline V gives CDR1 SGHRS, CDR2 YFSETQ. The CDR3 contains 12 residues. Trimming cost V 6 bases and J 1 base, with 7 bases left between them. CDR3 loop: CASISENTEAFF. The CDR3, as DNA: TGCGCCAGCATTTCGGAGAACACTGAAGCTTTCTTT.

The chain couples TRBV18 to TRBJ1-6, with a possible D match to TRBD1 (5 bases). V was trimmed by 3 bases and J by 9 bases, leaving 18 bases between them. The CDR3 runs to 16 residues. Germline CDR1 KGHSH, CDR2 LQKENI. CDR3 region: CASSPRRLRGLSPLHF. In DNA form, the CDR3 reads TGTGCCAGCTCACCTCGAAGGTTAAGGGGACTTTCACCCCTCCACTTT.

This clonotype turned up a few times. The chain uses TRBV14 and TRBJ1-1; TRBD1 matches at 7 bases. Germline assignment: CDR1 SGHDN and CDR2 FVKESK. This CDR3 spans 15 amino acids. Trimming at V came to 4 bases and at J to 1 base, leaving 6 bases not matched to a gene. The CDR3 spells CASSRTGLSNTEAFF. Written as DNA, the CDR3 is TGTGCCAGCAGCCGGACAGGACTATCGAACACTGAAGCTTTCTTT. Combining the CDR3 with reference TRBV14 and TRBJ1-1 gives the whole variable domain EAGVTQFPSHSVIEKGQTVTLRCDPISGHDNLYWYRRVMGKEIKFLLHFVKESKQDESGMPNNRFLAERTGGTYSTLKVQPAELEDSGVYFCASSRTGLSNTEAFFGQGTRLTVV.

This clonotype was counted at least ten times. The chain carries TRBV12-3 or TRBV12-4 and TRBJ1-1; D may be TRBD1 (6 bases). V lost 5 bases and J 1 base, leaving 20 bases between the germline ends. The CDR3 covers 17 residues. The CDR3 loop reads CASSPNRASQANTEAFF. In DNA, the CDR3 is TGTGCCAGCAGTCCAAACAGGGCCAGCCAAGCGAACACTGAAGCTTTCTTT.

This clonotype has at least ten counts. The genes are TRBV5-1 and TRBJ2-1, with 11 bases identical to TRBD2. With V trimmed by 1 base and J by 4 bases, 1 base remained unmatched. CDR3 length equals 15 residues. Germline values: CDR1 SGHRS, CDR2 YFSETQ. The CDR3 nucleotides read TGCGCCAGCAGCTTGACTAGCGGGGGTTACAATGAGCAGTTCTTC. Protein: CASSLTSGGYNEQFF.

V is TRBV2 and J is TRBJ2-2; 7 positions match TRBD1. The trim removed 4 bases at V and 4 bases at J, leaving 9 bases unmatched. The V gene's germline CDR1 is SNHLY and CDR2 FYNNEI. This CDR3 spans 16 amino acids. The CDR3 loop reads CASSAVRGRLTGELFF. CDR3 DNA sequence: TGTGCCAGCAGTGCGGTTAGGGGGCGGCTCACCGGGGAGCTGTTTTTT.

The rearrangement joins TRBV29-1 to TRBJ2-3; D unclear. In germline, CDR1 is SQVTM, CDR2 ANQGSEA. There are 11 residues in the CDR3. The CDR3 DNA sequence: TGCAGTAGTAAACTTGGGTCGTCCGCGTATTTT. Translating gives CSSKLGSSAYF.

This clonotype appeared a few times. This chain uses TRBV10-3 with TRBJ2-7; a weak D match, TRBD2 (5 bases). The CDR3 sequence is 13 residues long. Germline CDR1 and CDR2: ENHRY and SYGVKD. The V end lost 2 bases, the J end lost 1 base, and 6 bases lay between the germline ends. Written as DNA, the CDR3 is TGTGCCATCAGTGAGACGGGGTCCTACGAGCAGTACTTC. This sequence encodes CAISETGSYEQYF.